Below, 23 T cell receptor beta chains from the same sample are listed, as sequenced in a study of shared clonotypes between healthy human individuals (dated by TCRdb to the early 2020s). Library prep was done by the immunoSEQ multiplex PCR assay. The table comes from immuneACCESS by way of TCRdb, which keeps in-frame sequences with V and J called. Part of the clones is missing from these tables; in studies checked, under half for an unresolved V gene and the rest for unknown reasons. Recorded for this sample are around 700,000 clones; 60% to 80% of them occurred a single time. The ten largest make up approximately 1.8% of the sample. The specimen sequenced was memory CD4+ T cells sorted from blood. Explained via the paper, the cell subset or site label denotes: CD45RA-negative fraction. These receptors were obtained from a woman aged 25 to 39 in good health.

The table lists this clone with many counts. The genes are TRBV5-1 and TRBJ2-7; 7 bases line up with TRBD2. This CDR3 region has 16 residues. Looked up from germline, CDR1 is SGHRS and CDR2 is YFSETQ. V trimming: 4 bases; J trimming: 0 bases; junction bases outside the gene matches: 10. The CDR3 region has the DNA TGCGCCAGCAGCCGCGAACTAGCGAGGAGCTCCTACGAGCAGTACTTC. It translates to CASSRELARSSYEQYF.

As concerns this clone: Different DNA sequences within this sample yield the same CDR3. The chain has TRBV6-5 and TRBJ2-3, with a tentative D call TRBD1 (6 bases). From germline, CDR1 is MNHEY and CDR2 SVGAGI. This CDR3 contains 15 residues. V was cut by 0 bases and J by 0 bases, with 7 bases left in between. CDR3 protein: CASSYSGASTDTQYF. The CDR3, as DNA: TGTGCCAGCAGTTACTCGGGGGCTAGCACAGATACGCAGTATTTT.

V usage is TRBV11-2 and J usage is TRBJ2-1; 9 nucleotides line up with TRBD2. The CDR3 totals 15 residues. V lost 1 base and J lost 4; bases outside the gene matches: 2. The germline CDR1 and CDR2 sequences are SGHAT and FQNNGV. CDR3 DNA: TGTGCCAGCAGCTTAGTAGCGGGGGCATACAATGAGCAGTTCTTC. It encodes CASSLVAGAYNEQFF.

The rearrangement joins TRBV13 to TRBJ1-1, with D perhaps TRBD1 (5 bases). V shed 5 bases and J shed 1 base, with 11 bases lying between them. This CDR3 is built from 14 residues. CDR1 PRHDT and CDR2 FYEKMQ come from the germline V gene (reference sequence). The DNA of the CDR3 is TGTGCCAGCAGCCGGGGACGCCCGAACACTGAAGCTTTCTTT. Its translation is CASSRGRPNTEAFF.

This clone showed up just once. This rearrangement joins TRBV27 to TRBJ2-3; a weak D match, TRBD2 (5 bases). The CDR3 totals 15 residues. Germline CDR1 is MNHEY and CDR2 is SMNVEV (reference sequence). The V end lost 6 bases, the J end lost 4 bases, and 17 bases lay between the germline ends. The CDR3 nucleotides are TGTGCCAGCAGCGGGCGAGCGGCAGAATCAGATACGCAGTATTTT. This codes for CASSGRAAESDTQYF.

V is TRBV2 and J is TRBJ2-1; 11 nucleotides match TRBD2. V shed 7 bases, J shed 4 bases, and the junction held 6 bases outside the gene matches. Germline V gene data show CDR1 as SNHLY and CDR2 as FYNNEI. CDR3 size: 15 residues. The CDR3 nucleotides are TGTGCCAGCACCTCCGGGACTAGCGGATACAATGAGCAGTTCTTC. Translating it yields CASTSGTSGYNEQFF.

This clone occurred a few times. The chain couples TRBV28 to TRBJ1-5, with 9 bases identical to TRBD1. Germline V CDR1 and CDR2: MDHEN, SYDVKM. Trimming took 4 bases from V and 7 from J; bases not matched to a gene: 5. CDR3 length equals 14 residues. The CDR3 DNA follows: TGTGCCAGCAGTTATAGGGGGACAGGGCAGCCCCAGCATTTT. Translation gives CASSYRGTGQPQHF.

The CDR3 loop reads CASSAEGLRQETQYF. The DNA for the CDR3 is TGTGCCAGCAGCGCTGAGGGGCTGCGCCAAGAGACCCAGTACTTC. The J gene is TRBJ2-5, the V gene TRBV7-9; possibly TRBD1 or TRBD2 for D (5 bases each). Trimming pared 5 bases from V and 1 base from J, leaving 14 bases between. This CDR3 is 15 amino acids long. Per germline, CDR1 SEHNR and CDR2 FQNEAQ (reference sequence).

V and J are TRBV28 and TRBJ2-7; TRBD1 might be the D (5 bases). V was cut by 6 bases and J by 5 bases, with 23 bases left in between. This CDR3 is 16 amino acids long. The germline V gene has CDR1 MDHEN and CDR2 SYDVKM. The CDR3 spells CASSFSQSRGRNEQYF. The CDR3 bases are TGTGCCAGCAGCTTCAGCCAATCTAGGGGCCGGAACGAGCAGTACTTC. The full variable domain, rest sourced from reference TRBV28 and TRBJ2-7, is DVKVTQSSRYLVKRTGEKVFLECVQDMDHENMFWYRQDPGLGLRLIYFSYDVKMKEKGDIPEGYSVSREKKERFSLILESASTNQTSMYLCASSFSQSRGRNEQYFGPGTRLTVT.

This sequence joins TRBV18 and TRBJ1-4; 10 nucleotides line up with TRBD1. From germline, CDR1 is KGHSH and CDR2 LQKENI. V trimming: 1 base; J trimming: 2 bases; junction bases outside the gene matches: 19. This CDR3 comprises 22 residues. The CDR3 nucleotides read TGTGCCAGCTCACCACACCCACCCGAATCACGACAGGGGGCGCTGACTAATGAAAAACTGTTTTTT. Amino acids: CASSPHPPESRQGALTNEKLFF. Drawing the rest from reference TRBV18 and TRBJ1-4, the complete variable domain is NAGVMQNPRHLVRRRGQEARLRCSPMKGHSHVYWYRQLPEEGLKFMVYLQKENIIDESGMPKERFSAEFPKEGPSILRIQQVVRGDSAAYFCASSPHPPESRQGALTNEKLFFGSGTQLSVL.

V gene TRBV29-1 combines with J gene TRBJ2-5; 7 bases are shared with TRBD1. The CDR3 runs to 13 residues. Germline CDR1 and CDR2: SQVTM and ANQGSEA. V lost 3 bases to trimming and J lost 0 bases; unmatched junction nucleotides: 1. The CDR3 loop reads CSVDRGNQETQYF. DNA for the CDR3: TGCAGCGTTGACAGGGGGAACCAAGAGACCCAGTACTTC.

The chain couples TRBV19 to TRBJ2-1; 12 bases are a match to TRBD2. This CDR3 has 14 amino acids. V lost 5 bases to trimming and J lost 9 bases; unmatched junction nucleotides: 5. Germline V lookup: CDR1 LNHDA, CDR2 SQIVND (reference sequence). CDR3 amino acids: CASSPLAGGVEQFF. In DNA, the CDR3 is TGTGCCAGTAGTCCTCTAGCGGGAGGGGTTGAGCAGTTCTTC.

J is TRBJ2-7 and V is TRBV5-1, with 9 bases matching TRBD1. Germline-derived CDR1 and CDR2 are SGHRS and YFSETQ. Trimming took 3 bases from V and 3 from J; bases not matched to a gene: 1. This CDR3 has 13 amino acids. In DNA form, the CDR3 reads TGCGCCAGCAGCTGGGGACAGGGCTACGAGCAGTACTTC. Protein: CASSWGQGYEQYF. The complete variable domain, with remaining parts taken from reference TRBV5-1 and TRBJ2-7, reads KAGVTQTPRYLIKTRGQQVTLSCSPISGHRSVSWYQQTPGQGLQFLFEYFSETQRNKGNFPGRFSGRQFSNSRSEMNVSTLELGDSALYLCASSWGQGYEQYFGPGTRLTVT.

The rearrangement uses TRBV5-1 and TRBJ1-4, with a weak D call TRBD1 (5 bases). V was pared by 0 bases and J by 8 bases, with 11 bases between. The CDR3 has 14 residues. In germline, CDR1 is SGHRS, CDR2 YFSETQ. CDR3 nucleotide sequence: TGCGCCAGCAGCTTGGGACAGCCCAGCGAAAAACTGTTTTTT. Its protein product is CASSLGQPSEKLFF.

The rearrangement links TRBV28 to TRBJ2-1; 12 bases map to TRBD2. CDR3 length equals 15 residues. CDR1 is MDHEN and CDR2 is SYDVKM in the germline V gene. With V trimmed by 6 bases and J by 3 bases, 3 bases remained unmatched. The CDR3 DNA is TGTGCCAGCAGGAAACTAGCGGGAGGCTACAATGAGCAGTTCTTC. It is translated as CASRKLAGGYNEQFF.

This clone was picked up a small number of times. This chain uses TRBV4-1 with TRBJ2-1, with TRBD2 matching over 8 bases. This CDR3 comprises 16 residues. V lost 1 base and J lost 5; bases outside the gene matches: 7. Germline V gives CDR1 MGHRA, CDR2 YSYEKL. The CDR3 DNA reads TGCGCCAGCAGCCAAGTGTTTAGCGGGACTGACAATGAGCAGTTCTTC. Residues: CASSQVFSGTDNEQFF.

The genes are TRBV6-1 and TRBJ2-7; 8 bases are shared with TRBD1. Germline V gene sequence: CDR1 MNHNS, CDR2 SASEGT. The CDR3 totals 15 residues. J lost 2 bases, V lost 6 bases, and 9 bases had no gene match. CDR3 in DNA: TGTGCCAGCAGAAGCGGACAGGGTGGCGCCTACGAGCAGTACTTC. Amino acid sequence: CASRSGQGGAYEQYF.

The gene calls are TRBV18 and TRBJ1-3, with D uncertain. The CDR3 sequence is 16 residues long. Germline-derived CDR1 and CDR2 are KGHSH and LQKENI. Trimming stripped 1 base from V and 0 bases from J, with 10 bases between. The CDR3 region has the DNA TGTGCCAGCTCACCACGGAAGCTACCCTCTGGAAACACCATATATTTT. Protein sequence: CASSPRKLPSGNTIYF.

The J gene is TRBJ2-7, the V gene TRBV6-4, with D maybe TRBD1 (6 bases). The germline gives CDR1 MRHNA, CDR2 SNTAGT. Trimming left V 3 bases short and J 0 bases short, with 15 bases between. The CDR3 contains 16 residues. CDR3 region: CASSDPYGTYSYEQYF. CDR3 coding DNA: TGTGCCAGCAGTGATCCTTACGGGACATACTCCTACGAGCAGTACTTC.

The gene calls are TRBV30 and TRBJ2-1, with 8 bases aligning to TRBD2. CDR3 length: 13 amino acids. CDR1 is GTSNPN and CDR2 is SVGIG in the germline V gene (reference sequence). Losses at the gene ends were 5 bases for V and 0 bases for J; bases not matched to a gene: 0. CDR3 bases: TGTGCCTGGGGGACTAGCTCCTACAATGAGCAGTTCTTC. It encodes CAWGTSSYNEQFF.

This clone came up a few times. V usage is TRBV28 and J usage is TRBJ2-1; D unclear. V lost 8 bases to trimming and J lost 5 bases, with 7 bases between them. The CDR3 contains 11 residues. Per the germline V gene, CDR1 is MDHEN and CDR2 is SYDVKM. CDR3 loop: CASAVHNEQFF. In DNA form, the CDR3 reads TGTGCCAGCGCCGTGCACAATGAGCAGTTCTTC.

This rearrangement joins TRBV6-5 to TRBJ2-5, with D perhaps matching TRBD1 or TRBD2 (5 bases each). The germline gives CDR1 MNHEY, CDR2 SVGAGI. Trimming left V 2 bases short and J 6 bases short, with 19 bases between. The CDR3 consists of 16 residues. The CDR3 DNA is TGTGCCAGCAGTTACGGGGGTTCCAGCGGTGCTAAGACCCAGTACTTC. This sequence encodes CASSYGGSSGAKTQYF.

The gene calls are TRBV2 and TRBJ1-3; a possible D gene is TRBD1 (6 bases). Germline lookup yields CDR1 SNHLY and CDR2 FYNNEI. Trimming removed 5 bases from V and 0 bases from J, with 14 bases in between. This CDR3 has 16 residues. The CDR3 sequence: CASSLRQDSSGNTIYF. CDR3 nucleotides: TGTGCCAGCAGTCTCAGACAGGACAGCTCTGGAAACACCATATATTTT.